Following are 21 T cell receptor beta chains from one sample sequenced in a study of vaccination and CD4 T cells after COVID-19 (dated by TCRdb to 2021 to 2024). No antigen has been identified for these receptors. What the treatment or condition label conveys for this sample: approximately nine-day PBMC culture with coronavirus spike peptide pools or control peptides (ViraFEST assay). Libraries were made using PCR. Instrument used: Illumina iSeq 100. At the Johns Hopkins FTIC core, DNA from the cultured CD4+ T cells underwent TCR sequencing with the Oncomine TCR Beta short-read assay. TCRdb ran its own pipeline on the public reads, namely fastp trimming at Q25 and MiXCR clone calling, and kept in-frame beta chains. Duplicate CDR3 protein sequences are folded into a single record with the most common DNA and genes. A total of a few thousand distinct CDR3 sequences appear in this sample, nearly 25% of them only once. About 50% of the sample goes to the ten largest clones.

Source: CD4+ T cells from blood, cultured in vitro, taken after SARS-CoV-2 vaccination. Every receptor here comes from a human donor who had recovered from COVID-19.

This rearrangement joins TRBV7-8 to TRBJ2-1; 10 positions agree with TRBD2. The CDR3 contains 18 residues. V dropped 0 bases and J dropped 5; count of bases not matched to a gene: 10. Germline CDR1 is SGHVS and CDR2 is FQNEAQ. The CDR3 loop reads CASSLAKASGGLNNEQFF. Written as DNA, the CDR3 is TGTGCCAGCAGCTTAGCGAAGGCTAGCGGGGGCCTGAACAATGAGCAGTTCTTC.

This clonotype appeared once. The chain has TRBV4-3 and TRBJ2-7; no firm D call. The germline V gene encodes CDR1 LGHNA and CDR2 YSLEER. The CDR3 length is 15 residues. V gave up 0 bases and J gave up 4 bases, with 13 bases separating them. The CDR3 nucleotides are TGCGCCAGCAGCCAAGATAGGCACTTTTTTTACGAGCAGTACTTC. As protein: CASSQDRHFFYEQYF.

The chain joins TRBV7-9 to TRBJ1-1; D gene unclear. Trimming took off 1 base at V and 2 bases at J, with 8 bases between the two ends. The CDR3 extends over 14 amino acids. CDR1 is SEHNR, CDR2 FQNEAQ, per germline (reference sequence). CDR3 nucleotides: TGTGCCAGCAGCTTAGTATCCGGAAACACTGAAGCTTTCTTT. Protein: CASSLVSGNTEAFF.

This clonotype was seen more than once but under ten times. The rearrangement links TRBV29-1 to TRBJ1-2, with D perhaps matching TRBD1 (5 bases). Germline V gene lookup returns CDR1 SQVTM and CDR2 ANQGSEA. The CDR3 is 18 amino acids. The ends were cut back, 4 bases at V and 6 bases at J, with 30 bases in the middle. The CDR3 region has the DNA TGCAGCGTTGTTGGAGGAGTCGGCCCGGGGCCACTAAGGGATGGCTACACCTTC. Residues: CSVVGGVGPGPLRDGYTF.

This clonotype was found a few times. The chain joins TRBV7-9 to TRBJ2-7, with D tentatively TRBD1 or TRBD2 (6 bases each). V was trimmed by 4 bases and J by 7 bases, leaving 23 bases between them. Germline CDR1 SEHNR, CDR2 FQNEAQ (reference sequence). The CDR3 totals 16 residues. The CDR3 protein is CASSSKRATGGLEQYF. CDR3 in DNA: TGTGCCAGCAGCTCAAAAAGAGCTACCGGGGGCCTAGAGCAGTACTTC.

CDR3 nucleotide sequence: TGTGCCAGCAGTCCACCGTGGGGAGGGAGGGGTCAGCCCCAGCATTTT. It is translated as CASSPPWGGRGQPQHF. The chain carries TRBV28 and TRBJ1-5; D may be TRBD1 (5 bases). The CDR3 is made up of 16 amino acids. Trimming shortened V by 5 bases and J by 6 bases, and 20 bases separated the two germline ends. Germline V gives CDR1 MDHEN, CDR2 SYDVKM.

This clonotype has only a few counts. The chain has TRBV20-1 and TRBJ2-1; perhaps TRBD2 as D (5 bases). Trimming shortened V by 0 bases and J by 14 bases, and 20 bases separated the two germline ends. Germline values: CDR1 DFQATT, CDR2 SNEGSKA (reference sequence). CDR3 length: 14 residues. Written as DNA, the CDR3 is TGCAGTGCTAGAGATCCGGGTCGCGCGGGTCAAGAGTTCTTC. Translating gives CSARDPGRAGQEFF.

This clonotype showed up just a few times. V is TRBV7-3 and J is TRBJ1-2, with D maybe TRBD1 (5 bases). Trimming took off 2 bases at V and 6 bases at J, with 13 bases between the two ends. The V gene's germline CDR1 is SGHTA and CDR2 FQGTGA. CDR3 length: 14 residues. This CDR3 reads CASSLGGVQNGYTF. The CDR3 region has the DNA TGTGCCAGCAGCTTAGGGGGGGTTCAGAATGGCTACACCTTC.

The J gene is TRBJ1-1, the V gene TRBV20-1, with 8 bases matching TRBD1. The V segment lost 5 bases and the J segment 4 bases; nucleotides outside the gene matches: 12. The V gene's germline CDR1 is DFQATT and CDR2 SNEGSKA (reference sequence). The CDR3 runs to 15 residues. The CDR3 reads CSAYGLDRGRTEAFF. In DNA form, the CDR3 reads TGCAGTGCTTACGGGCTCGACAGGGGTCGCACTGAAGCTTTCTTT.

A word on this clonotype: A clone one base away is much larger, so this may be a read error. The CDR3 DNA follows: TGTGCCTGCAGTTCTTCTCGGGAGACCCAGTACTTC. It codes for CACSSSRETQYF. V usage is TRBV6-5 and J usage is TRBJ2-5; D is undetermined. The germline V gene has CDR1 MNHEY and CDR2 SVGAGI. The CDR3 has 12 amino acids.

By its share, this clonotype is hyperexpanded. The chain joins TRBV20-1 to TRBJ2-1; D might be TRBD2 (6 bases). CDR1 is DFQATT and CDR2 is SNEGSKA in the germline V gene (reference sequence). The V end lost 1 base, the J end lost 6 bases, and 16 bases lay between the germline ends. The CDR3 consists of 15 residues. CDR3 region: CSARGRGDFLNEQFF. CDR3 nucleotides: TGCAGTGCTAGAGGACGCGGGGACTTCCTCAATGAGCAGTTCTTC.

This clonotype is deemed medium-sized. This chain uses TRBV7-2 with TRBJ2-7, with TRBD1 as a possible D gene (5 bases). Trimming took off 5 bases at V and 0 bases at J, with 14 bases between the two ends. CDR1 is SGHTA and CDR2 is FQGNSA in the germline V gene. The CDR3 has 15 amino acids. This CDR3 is CASSRDRTGSYEQYF. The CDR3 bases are TGTGCCAGCAGCCGAGACAGAACAGGCTCCTACGAGCAGTACTTC.

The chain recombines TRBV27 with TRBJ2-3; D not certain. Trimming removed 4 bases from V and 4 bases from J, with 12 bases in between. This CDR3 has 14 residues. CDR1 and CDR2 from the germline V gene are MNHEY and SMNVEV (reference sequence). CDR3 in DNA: TGTGCCAGCAGTTCCAGACTCACTCCAGATACGCAGTATTTT. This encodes CASSSRLTPDTQYF.

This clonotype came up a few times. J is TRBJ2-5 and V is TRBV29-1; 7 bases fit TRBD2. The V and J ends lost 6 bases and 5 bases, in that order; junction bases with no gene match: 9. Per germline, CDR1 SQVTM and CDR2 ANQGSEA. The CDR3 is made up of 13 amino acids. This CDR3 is CSVAPLGGETQYF. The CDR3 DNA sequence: TGCAGCGTCGCCCCCCTCGGGGGGGAGACCCAGTACTTC.

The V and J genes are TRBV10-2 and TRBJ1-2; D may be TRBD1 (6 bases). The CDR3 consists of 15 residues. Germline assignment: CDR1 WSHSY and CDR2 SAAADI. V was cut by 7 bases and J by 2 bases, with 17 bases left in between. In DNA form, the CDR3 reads TGCGCCAGCACCCGGGGGCGTTTCCCAAACTATGGCTACACCTTC. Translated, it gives CASTRGRFPNYGYTF.

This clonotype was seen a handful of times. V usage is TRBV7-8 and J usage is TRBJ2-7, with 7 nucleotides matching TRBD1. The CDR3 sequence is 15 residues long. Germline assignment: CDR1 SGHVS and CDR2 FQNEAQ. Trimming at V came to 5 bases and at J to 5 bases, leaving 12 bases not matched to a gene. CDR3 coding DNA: TGTGCCAGCAGCCCTAGGGACAGAGGAAAGAACGAGCAGTACTTC. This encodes CASSPRDRGKNEQYF.

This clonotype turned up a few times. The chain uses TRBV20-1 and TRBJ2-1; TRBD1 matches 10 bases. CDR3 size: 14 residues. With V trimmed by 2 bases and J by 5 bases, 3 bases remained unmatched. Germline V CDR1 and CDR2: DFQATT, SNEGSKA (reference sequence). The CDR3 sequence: CSARNGQGDNEQFF. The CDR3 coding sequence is TGCAGTGCTAGAAATGGACAGGGGGACAATGAGCAGTTCTTC.

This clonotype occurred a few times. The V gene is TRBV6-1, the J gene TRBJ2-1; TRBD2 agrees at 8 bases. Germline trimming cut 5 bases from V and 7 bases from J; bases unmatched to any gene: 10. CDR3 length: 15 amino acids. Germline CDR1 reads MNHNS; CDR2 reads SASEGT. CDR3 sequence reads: CASSPTGGAFNEQFF. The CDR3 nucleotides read TGTGCCAGCAGTCCGACGGGGGGGGCATTTAATGAGCAGTTCTTC.

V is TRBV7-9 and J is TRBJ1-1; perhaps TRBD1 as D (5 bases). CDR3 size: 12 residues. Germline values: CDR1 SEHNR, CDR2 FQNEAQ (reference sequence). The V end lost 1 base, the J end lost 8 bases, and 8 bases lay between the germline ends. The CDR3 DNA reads TGTGCCAGCAGCTTAGGGGGGGGGGAAGCTTTCTTT. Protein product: CASSLGGGEAFF.

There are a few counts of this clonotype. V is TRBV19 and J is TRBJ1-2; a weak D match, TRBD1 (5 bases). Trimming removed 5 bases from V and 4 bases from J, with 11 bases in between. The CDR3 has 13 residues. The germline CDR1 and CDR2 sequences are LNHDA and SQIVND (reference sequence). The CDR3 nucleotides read TGTGCCAGTAGTCCCAGGGCCCGCTATGGCTACACCTTC. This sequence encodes CASSPRARYGYTF.

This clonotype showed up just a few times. CDR3 protein: CASSAAGTQHYGYTF. The CDR3 region has the DNA TGTGCCAGCAGTGCAGCCGGGACCCAACACTATGGCTACACCTTC. The gene calls are TRBV6-1 and TRBJ1-2; possible D gene TRBD1, 5 bases. Germline V lookup: CDR1 MNHNS, CDR2 SASEGT. V was pared by 4 bases and J by 3 bases, with 15 bases between. The CDR3 has 15 residues.